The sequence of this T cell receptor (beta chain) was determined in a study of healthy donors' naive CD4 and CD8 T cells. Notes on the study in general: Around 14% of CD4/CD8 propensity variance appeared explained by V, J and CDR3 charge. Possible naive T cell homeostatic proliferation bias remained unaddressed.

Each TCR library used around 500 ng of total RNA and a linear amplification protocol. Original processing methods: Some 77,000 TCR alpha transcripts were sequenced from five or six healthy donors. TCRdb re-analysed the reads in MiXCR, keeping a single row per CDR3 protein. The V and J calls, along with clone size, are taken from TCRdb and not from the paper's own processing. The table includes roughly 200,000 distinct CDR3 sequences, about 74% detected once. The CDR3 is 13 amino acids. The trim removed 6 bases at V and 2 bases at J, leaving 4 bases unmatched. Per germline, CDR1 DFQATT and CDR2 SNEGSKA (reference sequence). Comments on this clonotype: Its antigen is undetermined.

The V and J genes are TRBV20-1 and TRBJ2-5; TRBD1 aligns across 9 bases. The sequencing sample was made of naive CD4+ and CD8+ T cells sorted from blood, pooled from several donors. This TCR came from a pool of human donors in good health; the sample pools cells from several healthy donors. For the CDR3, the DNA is TGCAGTGCGGAGGACAGGGGTCAAGAGACCCAGTACTTC. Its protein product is CSAEDRGQETQYF.